This T cell receptor beta chain was recovered during a study of Tregs in tolerant kidney transplant recipients. V was shortened by 7 bases and J by 2 bases, with 9 bases between the two germline ends. The CDR3 extends over 12 amino acids. Germline CDR1 SQVTM, CDR2 ANQGSEA. Study findings and constraints: Expanding Tregs on activated donor B cells appeared to best identify donor-specific TCRbeta clones. Validation in larger populations is needed because few patients were studied.

Produced via immunoSEQ multiplex PCR; TCRdb's table is partial and in-frame only. Among 120,000 or so clones listed, around nine tenths were seen once. Remarks on this clone: As yet, its antigen is unknown.

The receptor was derived from a human donor in good health. The V and J genes are TRBV29-1 and TRBJ2-1, with unresolved D. The source material was CD4+ T cells from blood. This CDR3 reads CSDDGTYNEQFF. The CDR3 DNA is TGCAGCGACGACGGAACCTACAATGAGCAGTTCTTC.